This TCR beta chain was retrieved from a study of blood T cells in healthy people across ages. Donors were healthy Caucasian individuals from Russia aged roughly 6 to 100. The study, taken as a whole, reports: Greater diversity and more naive CD4+ cells were seen in long-lived donors than in aged donors.

In this sample, this clonotype turned up many times. What it binds is not known. The CDR3 sequence is 16 residues long. V lost 5 bases and J lost 5; bases outside the gene matches: 7. The V gene's germline CDR1 is SGHTA and CDR2 FQGNSA. Primers used in a second PCR of about 6 to 11 cycles were a sample-barcoded 5' primer and a J-beta primer mix. TCRdb processed the 5' RACE reads anew with MiXCR; each CDR3 protein has one entry. The sample records hundreds of thousands of distinct CDR3 sequences, 29% being singletons. The clonotype was recovered from a woman of 80 years or more in good health. The chain is built from TRBV7-2 and TRBJ2-5; 14 nucleotides align to TRBD2. The sample was blood. CDR3 residues: CASSNGLAGGRETQYF. The CDR3 DNA sequence: TGTGCCAGCAGCAATGGACTAGCGGGGGGCCGGGAGACCCAGTACTTC.